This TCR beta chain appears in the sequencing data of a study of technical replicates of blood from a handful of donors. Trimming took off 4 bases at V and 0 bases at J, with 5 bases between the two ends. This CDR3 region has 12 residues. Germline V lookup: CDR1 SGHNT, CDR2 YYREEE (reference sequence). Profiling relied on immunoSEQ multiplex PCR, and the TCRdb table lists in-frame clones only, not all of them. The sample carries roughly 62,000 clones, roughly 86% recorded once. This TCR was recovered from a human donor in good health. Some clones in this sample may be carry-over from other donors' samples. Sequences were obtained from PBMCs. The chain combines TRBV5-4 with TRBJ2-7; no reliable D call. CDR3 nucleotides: TGTGCCAGCAGCCCCAACTCCTACGAGCAGTACTTC. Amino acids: CASSPNSYEQYF.